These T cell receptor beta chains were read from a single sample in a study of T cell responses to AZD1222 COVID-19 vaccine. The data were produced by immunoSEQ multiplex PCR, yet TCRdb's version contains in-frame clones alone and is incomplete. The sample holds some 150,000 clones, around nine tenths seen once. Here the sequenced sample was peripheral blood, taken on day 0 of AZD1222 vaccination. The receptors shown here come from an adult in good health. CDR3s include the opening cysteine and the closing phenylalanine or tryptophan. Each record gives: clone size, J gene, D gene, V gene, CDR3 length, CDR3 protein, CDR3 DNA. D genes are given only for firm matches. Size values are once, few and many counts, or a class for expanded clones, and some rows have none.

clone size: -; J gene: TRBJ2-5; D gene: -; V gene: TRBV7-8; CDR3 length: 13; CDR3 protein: CASSLSSEETQYF; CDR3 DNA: TGTGCCAGCAGCTTGAGCTCTGAAGAGACCCAGTACTTC
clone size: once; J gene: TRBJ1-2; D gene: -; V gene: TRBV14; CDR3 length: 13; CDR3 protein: CASSLQGRDGYTF; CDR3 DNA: TGTGCCAGCAGCCTACAGGGTAGAGATGGCTACACCTTC
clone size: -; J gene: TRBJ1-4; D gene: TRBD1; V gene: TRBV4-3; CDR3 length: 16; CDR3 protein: CASSQDSRDRRKKLFF; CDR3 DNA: TGCGCCAGCAGCCAAGATTCCCGGGACAGGAGGAAGAAACTGTTTTTT
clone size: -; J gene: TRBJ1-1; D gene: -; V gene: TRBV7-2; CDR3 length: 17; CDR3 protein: CASSFIHRWGGNTEAFF; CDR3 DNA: TGTGCCAGCAGCTTTATACACCGGTGGGGGGGAAACACTGAAGCTTTCTTT
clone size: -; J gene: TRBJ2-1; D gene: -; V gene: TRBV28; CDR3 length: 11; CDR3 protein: CASRKEDEQFF; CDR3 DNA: TGTGCCAGCAGGAAAGAGGATGAGCAGTTCTTC
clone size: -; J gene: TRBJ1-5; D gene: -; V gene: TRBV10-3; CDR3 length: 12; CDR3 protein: CAISEYNQPQHF; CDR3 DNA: TGTGCCATCAGTGAATACAACCAGCCCCAGCATTTT
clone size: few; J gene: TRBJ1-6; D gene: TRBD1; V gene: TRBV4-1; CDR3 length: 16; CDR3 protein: CASSQVPGQGNSPLHF; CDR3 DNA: TGCGCCAGCAGCCAAGTCCCGGGACAGGGAAATTCACCCCTCCACTTT
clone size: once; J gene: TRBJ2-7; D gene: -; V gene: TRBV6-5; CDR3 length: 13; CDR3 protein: CASSYAGGYEQYF; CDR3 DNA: TGTGCCAGCAGTTACGCCGGGGGCTACGAGCAGTACTTC
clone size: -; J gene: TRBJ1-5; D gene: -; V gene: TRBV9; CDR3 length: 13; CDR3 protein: CASSVEGQQPQHF; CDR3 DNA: TGTGCCAGCAGCGTAGAGGGCCAACAGCCCCAGCATTTT
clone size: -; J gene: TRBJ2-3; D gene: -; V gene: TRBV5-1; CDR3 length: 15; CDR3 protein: CASRLWSQGRDTQYF; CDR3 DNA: TGCGCCAGCAGGCTGTGGTCTCAGGGAAGAGATACGCAGTATTTT
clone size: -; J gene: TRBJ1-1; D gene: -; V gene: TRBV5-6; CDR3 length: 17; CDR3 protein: CASSWDEGGPMNTEAFF; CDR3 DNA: TGTGCCAGCAGCTGGGACGAAGGGGGACCCATGAACACTGAAGCTTTCTTT
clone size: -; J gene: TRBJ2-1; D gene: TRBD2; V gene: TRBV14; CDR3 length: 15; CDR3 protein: CASSQTGLSHYEQFF; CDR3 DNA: TGTGCCAGCAGCCAAACGGGACTAAGTCACTATGAGCAGTTCTTC
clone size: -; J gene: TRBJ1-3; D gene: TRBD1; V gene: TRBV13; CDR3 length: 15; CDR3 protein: CASSWRPGQMNTIYF; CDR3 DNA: TGTGCCAGCAGCTGGCGACCGGGACAGATGAACACCATATATTTT
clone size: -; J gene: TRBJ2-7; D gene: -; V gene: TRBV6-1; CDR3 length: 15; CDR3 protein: CASSVANGPIYEQYF; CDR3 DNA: TGTGCCAGCAGTGTAGCAAACGGGCCGATCTACGAGCAGTACTTC
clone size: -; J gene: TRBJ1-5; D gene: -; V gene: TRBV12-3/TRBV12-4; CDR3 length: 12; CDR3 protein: CASSPGNQPQHF; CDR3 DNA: TGTGCCAGCAGTCCGGGGAATCAGCCCCAGCATTTT
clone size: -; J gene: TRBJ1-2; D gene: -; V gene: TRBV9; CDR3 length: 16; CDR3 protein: CASSVELGPTNYGYTF; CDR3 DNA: TGTGCCAGCAGCGTAGAACTGGGGCCAACCAACTATGGCTACACCTTC
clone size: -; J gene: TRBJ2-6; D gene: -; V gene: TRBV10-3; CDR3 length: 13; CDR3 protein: CAISESGANVLTF; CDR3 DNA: TGTGCCATCAGTGAGTCTGGGGCCAACGTCCTGACTTTC
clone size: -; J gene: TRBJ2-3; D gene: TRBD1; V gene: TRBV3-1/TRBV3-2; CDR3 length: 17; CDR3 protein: CASSQVEGAPKTDTQYF; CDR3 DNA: TGTGCCAGCAGCCAAGTCGAGGGGGCGCCGAAGACAGATACGCAGTATTTT
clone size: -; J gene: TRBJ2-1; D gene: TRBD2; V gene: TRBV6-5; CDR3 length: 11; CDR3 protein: CASSPGGGQFF; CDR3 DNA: TGTGCCAGCAGCCCGGGGGGGGGCCAGTTCTTC
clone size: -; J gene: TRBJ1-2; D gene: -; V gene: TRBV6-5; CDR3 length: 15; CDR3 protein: CASSYSPGSLDGYTF; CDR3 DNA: TGTGCCAGCAGTTACTCCCCAGGGTCTCTGGATGGCTACACCTTC
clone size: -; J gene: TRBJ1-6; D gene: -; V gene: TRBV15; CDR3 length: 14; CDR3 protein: CATSRGRWDSPLHF; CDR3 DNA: TGTGCCACCAGCAGAGGACGGTGGGATTCACCCCTCCACTTT
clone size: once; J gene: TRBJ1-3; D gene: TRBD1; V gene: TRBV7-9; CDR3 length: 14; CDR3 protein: CASSTGQVGNTIYF; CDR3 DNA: TGTGCCAGCAGCACCGGACAGGTTGGAAACACCATATATTTT
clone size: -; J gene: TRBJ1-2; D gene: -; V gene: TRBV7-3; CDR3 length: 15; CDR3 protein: CASSFPAGDGWGYTF; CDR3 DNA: TGTGCCAGCAGCTTTCCCGCAGGGGACGGGTGGGGCTACACCTTC
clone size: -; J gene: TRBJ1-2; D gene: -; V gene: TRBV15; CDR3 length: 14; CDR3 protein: CATSREGRGYGYTF; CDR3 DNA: TGTGCCACCAGCAGGGAAGGCAGGGGCTATGGCTACACCTTC
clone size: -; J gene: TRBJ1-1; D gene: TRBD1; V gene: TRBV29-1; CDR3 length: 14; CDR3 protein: CSSLTGTANTEAFF; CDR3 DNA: TGCAGCAGCCTAACCGGGACAGCTAACACTGAAGCTTTCTTT
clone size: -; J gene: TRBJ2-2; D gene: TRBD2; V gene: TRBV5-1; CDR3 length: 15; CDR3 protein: CASSLTSGFTGELFF; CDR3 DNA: TGCGCCAGCAGCTTGACTAGCGGATTCACCGGGGAGCTGTTTTTT
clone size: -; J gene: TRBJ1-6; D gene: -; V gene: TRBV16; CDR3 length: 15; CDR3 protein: CASSRRGGQNSPLHF; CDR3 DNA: TGTGCCAGCAGCCGCCGGGGTGGCCAAAATTCACCCCTCCACTTT
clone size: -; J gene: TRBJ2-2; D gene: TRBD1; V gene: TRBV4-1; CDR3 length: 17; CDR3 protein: CASSQFSGTANTGELFF; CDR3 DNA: TGCGCCAGCAGCCAATTTTCCGGGACAGCGAACACCGGGGAGCTGTTTTTT
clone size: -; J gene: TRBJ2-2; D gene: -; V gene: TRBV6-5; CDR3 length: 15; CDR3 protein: CASSYFQGDTGELFF; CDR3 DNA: TGTGCCAGCAGTTACTTCCAGGGAGACACCGGGGAGCTGTTTTTT
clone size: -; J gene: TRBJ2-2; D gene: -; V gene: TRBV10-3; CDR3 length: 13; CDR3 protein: CAHQGDPTGELFF; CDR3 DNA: TGTGCACACCAGGGAGATCCCACCGGGGAGCTGTTTTTT
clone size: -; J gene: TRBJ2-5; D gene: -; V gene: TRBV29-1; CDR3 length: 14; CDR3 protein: CSVARKSEEETQYF; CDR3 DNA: TGCAGCGTTGCCCGCAAATCGGAGGAAGAGACCCAGTACTTC